Sequencing of this T cell receptor (beta chain) was carried out in a study of vaccination effects on CD4 cells after COVID-19 (dated 2022 in TCRdb). For the wider study: Across the study, the median time from the second dose to post-vaccine sampling was 72 days (range 14 to 241). Cultures from other donors in the study were sequenced using the Oncomine TCR Beta short-read assay on an Illumina iSeq 100. Altogether, nine to ten COVID-19 convalescent patients and a few SARS-CoV-2-naive healthy vaccine recipients made up the full study. SARS-CoV-2 spike-specific CD4+ TCR repertoires from before and after mRNA vaccination were compared in COVID-19 convalescent patients and in infection-naive vaccine recipients.

The research as a whole found: Limitations of the study were the small number of convalescent patients and the absence of early post-infection timepoints. Marked clonal contraction was observed in both infection-induced and vaccine-induced clones at late post-vaccination timepoints, consistent with waning T cell responses. In healthy vaccine recipients, vaccine-induced clones were almost all SARS-CoV-2 mono-reactive, with only 1 of 255 being cross-reactive with common cold coronaviruses.

Receptor libraries were prepared by the immunoSEQ multiplex PCR assay. DNA from the cultured and isolated CD4+ T cells underwent TCR beta CDR3 sequencing. The original pipeline was this. Non-productive TCR sequences were removed and reads were trimmed to the CDR3 region, keeping CDR3s of at least 7 amino acids. Antigen-specific clonotypes were identified using the MANAFEST web app by comparison of expansion in peptide wells against reference cultures. For clones to be considered positive, expansion at FDR<0.05 versus reference and all other wells, an odds ratio above 5, and a frequency above 0.1% in two replicate wells were required. A clonotype was defined as cross-reactive if the clonotype was significantly expanded both in SARS-CoV-2 spike wells and in at least one common cold coronavirus spike condition. CDR3 similarity was assessed by Levenshtein distance with the stringdist R package, and unrooted trees were built with ape in R 3.6.1. TCRdb obtained this table from immuneACCESS and retained in-frame rearrangements with V and J assigned. These tables miss some clones; where compared with another copy, unresolved V genes account for less than half of the shortfall, and the remainder is unexplained. V and J calls and clone size are those listed in that table; D and trimming were worked out from the DNA. A total of tens of thousands of clones appear in this sample, approximately 76% of them only once. Around 0.9% of the sample lies in the top ten.

To identify antigen-specific CD4+ T cell clonotypes by their expansion, the ViraFEST assay first stimulated PBMC with viral peptide pools and then applied TCR sequencing. After less than eleven days of culture, CD4+ T cells were isolated with the EasySep CD4+ T cell isolation kit. Each participant got two doses of an mRNA SARS-CoV-2 vaccine, either BNT162b2 or mRNA-1273. Negative nucleocapsid antibody results before and after vaccination confirmed that the healthy vaccine recipients had no prior SARS-CoV-2 infection. Over 1.5 million PBMC per well were cultured with 10 ug/ml peptides in IMDM containing roughly 5% human AB serum, around 10 IU/ml IL-2 and gentamicin. On days 3 and 7, half of the culture medium was replaced with fresh IL-2-containing medium. Unless otherwise noted, each peptide stimulation condition was cultured in triplicate wells. PBMC were separated from whole blood using Ficoll-Paque Plus gradient centrifugation and were then either cryopreserved at -140C or used fresh. The overlapping peptide pools covered the spike proteins of SARS-CoV-2 as well as those of the common cold coronaviruses HCoV-NL63, HCoV-OC43 and HCoV-229E. The QIAamp micro DNA kit was used to extract genomic DNA from the cultured CD4+ T cells.

Germline trimming amounts to 2 bases on V and 2 bases on J, with 2 as the count of junction bases outside the gene matches. CDR1 and CDR2 are drawn from the germline V gene (reference sequence): SGHAT, FQDESV. From the cysteine up to the valine, the CDR3 has a length of 14 residues. Just CDR3 DNA is preserved here, 42 bases in frame from base 1. With respect to this clone: Its cognate antigen has yet to be identified. Base-call qualities are not available, and no considerably larger clone is one nucleotide away.

The starting material was CD4+ T cells from PBMCs cultured with HCoV-OC43 spike peptides, obtained after COVID-19 vaccination. Reading the label with the study, this specimen's cell subset or site is: HCoV-OC43 spike overlapping peptide pool stimulation. The source of this sequence is a human donor who received a COVID-19 vaccine. This receptor chain uses TRBV11-1 and TRBJ2-7; the central 8 bases match TRBD1. The DNA is TGTGCCAGCAGCTTATGGGACAGGCCCTACGAGCAGTACGTC. Its translation reads: CASSLWDRPYEQYV.